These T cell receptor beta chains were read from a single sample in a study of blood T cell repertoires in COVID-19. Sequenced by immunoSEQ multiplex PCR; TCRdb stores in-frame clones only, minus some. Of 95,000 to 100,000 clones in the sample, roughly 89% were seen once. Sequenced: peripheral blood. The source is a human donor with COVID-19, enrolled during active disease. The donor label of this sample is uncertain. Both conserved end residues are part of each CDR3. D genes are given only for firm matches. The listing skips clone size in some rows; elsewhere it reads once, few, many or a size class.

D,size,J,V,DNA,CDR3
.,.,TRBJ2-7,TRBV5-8,TGTGCCAGCAGCGTCCTTGGGCAGGGAGGCGAGGAGCAGTACTTC,CASSVLGQGGEEQYF
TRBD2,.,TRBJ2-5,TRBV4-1,TGCGCCAGCAGCCAAGATGGGGAACTAGCGGGGGGGGAAGAGACCCAGTACTTC,CASSQDGELAGGEETQYF
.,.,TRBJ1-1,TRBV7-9,TGTGCCAGCAGCTTACGAGGCAGGGAGGGTGATTTGGAGAACACTGAAGCTTTCTTT,CASSLRGREGDLENTEAFF
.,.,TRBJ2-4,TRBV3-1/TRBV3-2,TGTGCCAGCAGCCAAGATCTAGAACTAGGAAACATTCAGTACTTC,CASSQDLELGNIQYF
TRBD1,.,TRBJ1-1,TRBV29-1,TGCAGCGTGGGGAGTAGACAGGGGGCGAGGGCTTTCTTT,CSVGSRQGARAFF
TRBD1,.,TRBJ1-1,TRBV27,TGTGCCAGCAGTCGGACAGGGTATATTGAAGCTTTCTTT,CASSRTGYIEAFF
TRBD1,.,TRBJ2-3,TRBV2,TGTGCCAGCAGTGAATCAGGACAGGGAGGCGTAGATACGCAGTATTTT,CASSESGQGGVDTQYF
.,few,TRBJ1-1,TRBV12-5,TGTGCTAGTGGTTTCGCGCCGGGGGTCGTCACTGAAGCTTTCTTT,CASGFAPGVVTEAFF
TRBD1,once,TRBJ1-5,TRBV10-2,TGCGCCAGCAGGGACAGGGGCAATCAGCCCCAGCATTTT,CASRDRGNQPQHF
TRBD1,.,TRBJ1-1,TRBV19,TGTGCCAGTAGTCCGAGGACAGGCGAAGCTTTCTTT,CASSPRTGEAFF